These T cell receptor beta chains were read from a single sample in a study of blood T cell repertoires in COVID-19. Produced via immunoSEQ multiplex PCR; TCRdb's table is partial and in-frame only. Among approximately 480,000 clones listed, roughly 87% were seen once. The specimen was PBMCs or T cells enriched from blood (not recorded which). These receptors came from a woman younger than 30 who had recovered from COVID-19. Both conserved end residues are part of each CDR3. The D gene is left open where the match is weak. The size entry is marked missing in some rows and otherwise reads once, few, many or a size class.

V gene	J gene	D gene	clone size	CDR3 protein	CDR3 DNA
TRBV15	TRBJ2-2	.	.	CATSRAGYGGELFF	TGTGCCACCAGCAGAGCCGGGTACGGCGGGGAGCTGTTTTTT
TRBV11-2	TRBJ2-7	TRBD1	.	CASSWTGKIYEQYF	TGTGCCAGCAGCTGGACAGGGAAGATCTACGAGCAGTACTTC
TRBV7-9	TRBJ1-1	.	.	CASSEHRVGTEAFF	TGTGCCAGCAGCGAACACAGGGTGGGCACTGAAGCTTTCTTT
TRBV12-3/TRBV12-4	TRBJ1-5	.	.	CASSGGYQPQHF	TGTGCCAGCAGTGGGGGGTATCAGCCCCAGCATTTT
TRBV5-6	TRBJ2-2	.	.	CASSFVALRPANTGELFF	TGTGCCAGCAGCTTTGTAGCACTGAGACCCGCGAACACCGGGGAGCTGTTTTTT
TRBV25-1	TRBJ1-3	.	.	CATSGGNTIYF	TGTGCCACCTCGGGGGGAAACACCATATATTTT
TRBV5-1	TRBJ2-1	TRBD2	once	CASSEGLAGYNEQFF	TGCGCCAGCAGCGAGGGACTAGCGGGGTACAATGAGCAGTTCTTC
TRBV5-1	TRBJ2-6	TRBD1	.	CASSPTGAGANVLTF	TGCGCCAGCAGCCCCACAGGGGCTGGGGCCAACGTCCTGACTTTC
TRBV7-2	TRBJ2-3	.	once	CASSFSTSTDTQYF	TGTGCCAGCAGCTTTAGCACCTCCACAGATACGCAGTATTTT
TRBV19	TRBJ1-1	.	.	CASILSPGGSEAFF	TGTGCCAGTATCCTCTCCCCGGGAGGGTCTGAAGCTTTCTTT
TRBV28	TRBJ1-5	.	once	CASSLGGGQLGTAQHF	TGTGCCAGCAGTTTAGGGGGGGGGCAGCTAGGAACAGCCCAGCATTTT
TRBV28	TRBJ1-5	.	.	CASTWPNQPQHF	TGTGCCAGCACTTGGCCTAATCAGCCCCAGCATTTT
TRBV30	TRBJ1-2	.	.	CAWSVTERHGYTF	TGTGCCTGGAGTGTAACTGAGAGGCATGGCTACACCTTC
TRBV4-2	TRBJ1-2	.	.	CASSQDPGGYGYTF	TGTGCCAGCAGCCAAGACCCAGGAGGCTATGGCTACACCTTC
TRBV5-1	TRBJ1-1	.	few	CASSSAGVSGTEAFF	TGCGCCAGCAGCTCAGCAGGGGTTTCAGGCACTGAAGCTTTCTTT
TRBV28	TRBJ1-6	.	few	CASSLQDTAVSPLHF	TGTGCCAGCAGTTTACAGGACACGGCCGTTTCACCCCTCCACTTT
TRBV11-2	TRBJ1-5	.	.	CASSLDEGLNQPQHF	TGTGCCAGCAGCTTAGATGAGGGCCTCAATCAGCCCCAGCATTTT
TRBV5-4	TRBJ1-1	.	.	CASSLGGRAEAFF	TGTGCCAGCAGCTTGGGGGGGAGGGCTGAAGCTTTCTTT
TRBV2	TRBJ1-2	.	.	CASTPKGEGAGNYGYTF	TGTGCCAGCACTCCGAAGGGGGAGGGTGCGGGGAACTATGGCTACACCTTC
TRBV2	TRBJ2-7	.	once	CASRDTLYSYEQYF	TGTGCCAGCAGAGACACCCTCTACTCCTACGAGCAGTACTTC
TRBV18	TRBJ1-1	TRBD1	.	CASSLSSPTGGYTEAFF	TGTGCCAGCTCACTCAGCTCCCCGACAGGGGGATACACTGAAGCTTTCTTT
TRBV29-1	TRBJ1-2	.	few	CSVESEGRGGYTF	TGCAGCGTTGAAAGTGAAGGGCGGGGTGGCTACACCTTC
TRBV11-2	TRBJ2-5	TRBD2	.	CASSSPLAGGPGYQETQYF	TGTGCCAGCAGCTCGCCCTTAGCGGGGGGGCCGGGGTACCAAGAGACCCAGTACTTC
TRBV30	TRBJ1-1	TRBD1	.	CAGRDRVLLNTEAFF	TGTGCCGGTCGGGACAGGGTCCTCTTGAACACTGAAGCTTTCTTT
TRBV19	TRBJ1-1	.	.	CASSINRNTEAFF	TGTGCCAGTAGTATAAACAGGAACACTGAAGCTTTCTTT
TRBV12-3/TRBV12-4	TRBJ1-2	.	.	CASSTLGYGYTF	TGTGCCAGCAGTACCCTCGGGTACGGCTACACCTTC
TRBV6-5	TRBJ2-5	.	.	CASSPLAQETQYF	TGTGCCAGCAGCCCCCTAGCCCAAGAGACCCAGTACTTC
TRBV5-1	TRBJ2-3	.	.	CASSFDVGTDTQYF	TGCGCCAGCAGCTTTGACGTCGGGACAGATACGCAGTATTTT
TRBV4-1	TRBJ1-5	.	.	CASSQEGGSREPQHF	TGCGCCAGCAGCCAAGAAGGGGGTTCGAGGGAGCCCCAGCATTTT
TRBV28	TRBJ2-7	.	.	CATIAGLTYEQYF	TGTGCCACCATAGCCGGACTCACGTACGAGCAGTACTTC
TRBV7-2	TRBJ1-3	TRBD1	.	CASSFDRGAGNTIYF	TGTGCCAGCAGCTTTGACAGGGGGGCTGGAAACACCATATATTTT
TRBV21-1	TRBJ2-7	.	.	CAGSIGQGDYEQYF	TGTGCCGGGTCGATCGGACAGGGGGACTACGAGCAGTACTTC
TRBV5-8	TRBJ2-5	TRBD2	.	CASSLELADQETQYF	TGTGCCAGCAGCTTGGAGCTAGCGGATCAAGAGACCCAGTACTTC
TRBV2	TRBJ2-3	TRBD2	.	CASSWEGGNTQYF	TGTGCCAGCAGTTGGGAGGGTGGCAATACGCAGTATTTT
TRBV7-9	TRBJ1-5	.	.	CASSLGSRPQHF	TGTGCCAGCAGCTTGGGCAGTCGGCCCCAGCATTTT
TRBV5-1	TRBJ2-1	TRBD1	.	CASSPRGQERYNEQFF	TGCGCCAGCAGCCCCCGGGGACAGGAGAGATACAATGAGCAGTTCTTC
TRBV5-1	TRBJ2-7	.	.	CASSLDTSYEQYF	TGCGCCAGCAGCTTGGACACCTCCTACGAGCAGTACTTC
TRBV6-4	TRBJ2-3	.	.	CASSDSGQDTQYF	TGTGCCAGCAGTGATTCGGGTCAGGATACGCAGTATTTT
TRBV28	TRBJ1-2	TRBD1	once	CASITGGGYGYTF	TGTGCCAGCATTACAGGGGGGGGCTATGGCTACACCTTC
TRBV28	TRBJ1-5	TRBD1	few	CASGLFSSGTAGGSTQHF	TGTGCCAGCGGCCTTTTTTCCTCCGGGACAGCGGGCGGGTCGACCCAGCATTTT
TRBV5-4	TRBJ1-4	.	.	CASSLDRDGEEKLFF	TGTGCCAGCAGCTTGGACAGGGATGGGGAGGAAAAACTGTTTTTT
TRBV14	TRBJ2-6	TRBD1	.	CASSRGQWGGSGANVLTF	TGTGCCAGCAGCCGGGGACAGTGGGGCGGTTCTGGGGCCAACGTCCTGACTTTC
TRBV7-9	TRBJ1-6	.	once	CASSLVIGNSPLHF	TGTGCCAGCAGCTTAGTTATTGGCAATTCACCCCTCCACTTT
TRBV10-1	TRBJ1-1	TRBD1	once	CASSEGAGRDRGRTEAFF	TGCGCCAGCAGTGAGGGGGCTGGACGGGACAGGGGGCGCACTGAAGCTTTCTTT
TRBV25-1	TRBJ1-3	.	few	CASSYGGSGNTIYF	TGTGCCAGCAGCTACGGGGGGTCAGGAAACACCATATATTTT
TRBV7-3	TRBJ2-2	TRBD2	.	CASSPTSGNTGELFF	TGTGCCAGCAGCCCGACTAGCGGAAACACCGGGGAGCTGTTTTTT
TRBV2	TRBJ2-7	TRBD1	.	CASGTGRFYEQYF	TGTGCCAGTGGGACAGGGAGATTTTACGAGCAGTACTTC
TRBV28	TRBJ2-7	.	.	CATSGTLSSYEQYF	TGTGCCACGAGCGGAACACTGAGCTCCTACGAGCAGTACTTC
TRBV18	TRBJ1-2	.	.	CASSQGVLGYTF	TGTGCCAGCTCACAAGGGGTCCTTGGCTACACCTTC
TRBV2	TRBJ1-2	TRBD1	.	CATYRGQGVAFNGYTF	TGTGCCACCTACAGGGGACAGGGGGTCGCTTTTAATGGCTACACCTTC
TRBV5-1	TRBJ2-5	TRBD2	few	CASSSRLVAGKETQYF	TGCGCCAGCAGCTCCCGATTAGTAGCGGGGAAAGAGACCCAGTACTTC